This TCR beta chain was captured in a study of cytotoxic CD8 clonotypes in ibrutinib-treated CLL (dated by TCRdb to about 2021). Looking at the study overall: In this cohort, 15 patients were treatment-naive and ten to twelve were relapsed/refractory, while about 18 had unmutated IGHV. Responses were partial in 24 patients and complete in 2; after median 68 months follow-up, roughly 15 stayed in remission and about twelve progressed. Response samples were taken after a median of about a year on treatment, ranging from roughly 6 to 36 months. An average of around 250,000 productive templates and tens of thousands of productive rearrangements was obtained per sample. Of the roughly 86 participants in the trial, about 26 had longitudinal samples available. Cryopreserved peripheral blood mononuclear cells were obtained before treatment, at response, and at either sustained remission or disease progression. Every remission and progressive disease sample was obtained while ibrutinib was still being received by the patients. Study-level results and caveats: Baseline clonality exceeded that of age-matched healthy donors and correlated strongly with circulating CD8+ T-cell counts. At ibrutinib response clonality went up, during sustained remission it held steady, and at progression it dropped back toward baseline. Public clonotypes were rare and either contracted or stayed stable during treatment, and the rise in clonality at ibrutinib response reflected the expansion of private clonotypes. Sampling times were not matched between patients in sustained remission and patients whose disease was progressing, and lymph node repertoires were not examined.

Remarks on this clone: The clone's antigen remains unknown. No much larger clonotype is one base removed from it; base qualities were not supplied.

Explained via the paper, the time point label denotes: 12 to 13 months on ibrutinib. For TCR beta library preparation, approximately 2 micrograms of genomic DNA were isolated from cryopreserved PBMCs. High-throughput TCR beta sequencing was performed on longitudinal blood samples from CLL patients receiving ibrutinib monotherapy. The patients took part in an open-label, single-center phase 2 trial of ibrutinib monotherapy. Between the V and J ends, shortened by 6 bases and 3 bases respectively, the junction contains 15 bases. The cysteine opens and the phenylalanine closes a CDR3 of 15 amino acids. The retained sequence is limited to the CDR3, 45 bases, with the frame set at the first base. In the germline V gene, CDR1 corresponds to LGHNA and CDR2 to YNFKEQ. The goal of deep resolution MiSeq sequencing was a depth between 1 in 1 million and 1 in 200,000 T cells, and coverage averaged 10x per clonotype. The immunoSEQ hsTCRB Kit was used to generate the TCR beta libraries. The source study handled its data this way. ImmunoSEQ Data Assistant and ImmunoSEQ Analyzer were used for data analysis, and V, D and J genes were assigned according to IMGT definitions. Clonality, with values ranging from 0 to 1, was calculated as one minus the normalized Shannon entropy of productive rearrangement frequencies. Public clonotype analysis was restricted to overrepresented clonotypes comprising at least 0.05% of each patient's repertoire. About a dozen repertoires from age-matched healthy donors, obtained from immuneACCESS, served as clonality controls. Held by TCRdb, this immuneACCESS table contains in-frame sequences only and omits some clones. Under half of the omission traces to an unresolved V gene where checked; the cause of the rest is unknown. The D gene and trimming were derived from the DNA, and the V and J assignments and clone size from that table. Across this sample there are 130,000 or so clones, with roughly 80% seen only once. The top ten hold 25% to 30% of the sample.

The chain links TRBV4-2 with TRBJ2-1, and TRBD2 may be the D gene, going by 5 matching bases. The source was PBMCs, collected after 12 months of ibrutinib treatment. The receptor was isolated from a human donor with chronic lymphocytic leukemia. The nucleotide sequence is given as TGTGCCAGCAGTCAGCGGTCGGACGGCTACAATGAGCAGTTCTTC. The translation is CASSQRSDGYNEQFF.